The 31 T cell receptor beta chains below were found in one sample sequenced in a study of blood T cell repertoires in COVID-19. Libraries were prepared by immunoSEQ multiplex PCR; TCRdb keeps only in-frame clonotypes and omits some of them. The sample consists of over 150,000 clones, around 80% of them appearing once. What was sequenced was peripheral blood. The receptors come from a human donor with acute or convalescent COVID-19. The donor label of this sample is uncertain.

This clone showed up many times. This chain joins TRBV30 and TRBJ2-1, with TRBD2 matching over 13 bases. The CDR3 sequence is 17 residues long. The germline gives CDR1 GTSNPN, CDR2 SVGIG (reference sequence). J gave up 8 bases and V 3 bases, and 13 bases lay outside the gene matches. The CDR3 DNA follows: TGTGCCTGGAGCGCTCGTCGGACTAGCGGGAGTTTTGATGAGCAGTTCTTC. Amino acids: CAWSARRTSGSFDEQFF.

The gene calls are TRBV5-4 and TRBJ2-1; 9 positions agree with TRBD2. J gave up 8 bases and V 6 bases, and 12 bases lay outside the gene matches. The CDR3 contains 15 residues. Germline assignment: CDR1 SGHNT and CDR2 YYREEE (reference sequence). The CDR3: CASTRGAGGRDEQFF. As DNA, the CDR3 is TGTGCCAGCACCCGGGGAGCGGGAGGTCGGGATGAGCAGTTCTTC.

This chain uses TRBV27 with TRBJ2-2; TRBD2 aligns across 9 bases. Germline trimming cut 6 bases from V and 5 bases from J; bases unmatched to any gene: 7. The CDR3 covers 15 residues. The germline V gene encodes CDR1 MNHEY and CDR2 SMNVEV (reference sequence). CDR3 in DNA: TGTGCCAGCAGCCCGGGACTAGCAGGGACCGGGGAGCTGTTTTTT. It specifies CASSPGLAGTGELFF.

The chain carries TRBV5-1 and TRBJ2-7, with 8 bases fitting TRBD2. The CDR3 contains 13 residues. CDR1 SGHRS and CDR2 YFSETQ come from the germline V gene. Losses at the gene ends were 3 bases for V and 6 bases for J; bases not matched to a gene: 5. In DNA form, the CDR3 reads TGCGCCAGCAGCTACGGGGGGGCCGGCGAGCAGTACTTC. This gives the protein CASSYGGAGEQYF.

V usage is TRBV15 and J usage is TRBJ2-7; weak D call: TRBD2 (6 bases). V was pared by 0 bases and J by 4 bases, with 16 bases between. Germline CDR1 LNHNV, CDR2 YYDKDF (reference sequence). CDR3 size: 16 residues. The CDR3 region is CATSRDRDGRVYEQYF. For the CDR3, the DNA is TGTGCCACCAGCAGAGATCGTGACGGGAGAGTGTACGAGCAGTACTTC.

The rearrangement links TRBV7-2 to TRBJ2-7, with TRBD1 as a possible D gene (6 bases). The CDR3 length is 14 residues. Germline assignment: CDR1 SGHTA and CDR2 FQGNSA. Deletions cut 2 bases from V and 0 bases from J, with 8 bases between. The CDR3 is CASSLQGLSYEQYF. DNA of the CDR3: TGTGCCAGCAGCTTACAGGGGCTCTCCTACGAGCAGTACTTC.

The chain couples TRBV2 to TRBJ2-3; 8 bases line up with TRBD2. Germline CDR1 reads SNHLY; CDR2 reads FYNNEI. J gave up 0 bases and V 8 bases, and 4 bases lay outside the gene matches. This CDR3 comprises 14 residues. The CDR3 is CASLAGTSTDTQYF. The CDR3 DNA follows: TGTGCCAGCTTAGCGGGGACTAGCACAGATACGCAGTATTTT.

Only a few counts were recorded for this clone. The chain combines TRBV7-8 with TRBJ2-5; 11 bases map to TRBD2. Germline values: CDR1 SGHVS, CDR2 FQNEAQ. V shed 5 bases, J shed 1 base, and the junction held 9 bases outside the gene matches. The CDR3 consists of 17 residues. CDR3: CASSLRTSGPVQETQYF. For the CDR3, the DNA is TGTGCCAGCAGCCTTCGGACTAGCGGGCCTGTCCAAGAGACCCAGTACTTC. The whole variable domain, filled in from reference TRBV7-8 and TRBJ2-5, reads GAGVSQSPRYKVAKRGQDVALRCDPISGHVSLFWYQQALGQGPEFLTYFQNEAQLDKSGLPSDRFFAERPEGSVSTLKIQRTQQEDSAVYLCASSLRTSGPVQETQYFGPGTRLLVL.

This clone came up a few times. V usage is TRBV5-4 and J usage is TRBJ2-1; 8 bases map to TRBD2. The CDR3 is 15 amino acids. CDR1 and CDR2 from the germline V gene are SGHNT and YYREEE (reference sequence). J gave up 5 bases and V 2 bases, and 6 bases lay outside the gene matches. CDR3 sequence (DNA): TGTGCCAGCAGCTTCGACGGGACTAGGGACAATGAGCAGTTCTTC. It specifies CASSFDGTRDNEQFF.

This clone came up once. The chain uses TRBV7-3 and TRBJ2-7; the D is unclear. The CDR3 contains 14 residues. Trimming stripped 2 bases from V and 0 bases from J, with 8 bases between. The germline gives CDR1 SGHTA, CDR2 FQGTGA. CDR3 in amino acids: CASSLGPTSYEQYF. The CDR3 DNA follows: TGTGCCAGCAGCTTAGGCCCCACCTCCTACGAGCAGTACTTC. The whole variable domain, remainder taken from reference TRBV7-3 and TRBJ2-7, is GAGVSQTPSNKVTEKGKYVELRCDPISGHTALYWYRQSLGQGPEFLIYFQGTGAADDSGLPNDRFFAVRPEGSVSTLKIQRTERGDSAVYLCASSLGPTSYEQYFGPGTRLTVT.

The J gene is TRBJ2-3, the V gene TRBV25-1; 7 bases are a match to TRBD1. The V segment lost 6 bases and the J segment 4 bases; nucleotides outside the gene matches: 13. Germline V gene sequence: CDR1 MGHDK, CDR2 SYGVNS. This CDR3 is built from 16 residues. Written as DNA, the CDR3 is TGTGCCAGCAGCGTCGGACCGACAGGGACCCCAGATACGCAGTATTTT. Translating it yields CASSVGPTGTPDTQYF. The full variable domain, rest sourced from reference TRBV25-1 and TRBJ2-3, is EADIYQTPRYLVIGTGKKITLECSQTMGHDKMYWYQQDPGMELHLIHYSYGVNSTEKGDLSSESTVSRIRTEHFPLTLESARPSHTSQYLCASSVGPTGTPDTQYFGPGTRLTVL.

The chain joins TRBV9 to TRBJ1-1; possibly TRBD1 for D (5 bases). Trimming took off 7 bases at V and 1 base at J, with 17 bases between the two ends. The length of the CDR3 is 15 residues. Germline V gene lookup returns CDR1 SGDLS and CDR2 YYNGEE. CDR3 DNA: TGTGCCAGCTCCCCGAGCCAGGGCACGAACACTGAAGCTTTCTTT. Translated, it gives CASSPSQGTNTEAFF.

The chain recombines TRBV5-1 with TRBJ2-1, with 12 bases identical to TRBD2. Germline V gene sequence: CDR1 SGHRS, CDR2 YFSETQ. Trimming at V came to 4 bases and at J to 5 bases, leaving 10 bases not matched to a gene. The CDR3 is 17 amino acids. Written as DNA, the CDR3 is TGCGCCAGCAGCCCGGTGGCTAGCGGGAGGGCCGACAATGAGCAGTTCTTC. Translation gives CASSPVASGRADNEQFF.

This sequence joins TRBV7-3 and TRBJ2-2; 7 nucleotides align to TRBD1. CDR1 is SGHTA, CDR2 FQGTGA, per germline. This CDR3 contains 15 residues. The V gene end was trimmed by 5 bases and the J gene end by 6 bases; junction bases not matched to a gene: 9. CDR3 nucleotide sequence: TGTGCCAGCAGCCGACAGCCGGGACAGCCCGGGGAGCTGTTTTTT. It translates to CASSRQPGQPGELFF.

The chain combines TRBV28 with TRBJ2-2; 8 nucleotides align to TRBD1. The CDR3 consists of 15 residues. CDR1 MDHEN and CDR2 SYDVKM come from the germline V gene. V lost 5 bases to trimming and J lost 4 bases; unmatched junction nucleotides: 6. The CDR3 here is CASSIRTGTTGELFF. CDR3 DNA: TGTGCCAGCAGTATCCGGACAGGGACCACCGGGGAGCTGTTTTTT.

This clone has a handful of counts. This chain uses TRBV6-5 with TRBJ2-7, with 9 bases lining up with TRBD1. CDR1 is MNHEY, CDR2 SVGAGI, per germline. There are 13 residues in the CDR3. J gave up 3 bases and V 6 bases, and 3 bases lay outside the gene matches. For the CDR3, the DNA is TGTGCCAGCAGACGGGACAGGGACTACGAGCAGTACTTC. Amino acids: CASRRDRDYEQYF.

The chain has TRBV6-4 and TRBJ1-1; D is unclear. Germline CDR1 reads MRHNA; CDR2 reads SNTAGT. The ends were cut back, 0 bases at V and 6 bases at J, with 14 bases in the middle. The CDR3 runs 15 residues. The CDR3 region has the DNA TGTGCCAGCAGTGACTCTCCGGCGGGAATGGCTGAAGCTTTCTTT. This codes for CASSDSPAGMAEAFF.

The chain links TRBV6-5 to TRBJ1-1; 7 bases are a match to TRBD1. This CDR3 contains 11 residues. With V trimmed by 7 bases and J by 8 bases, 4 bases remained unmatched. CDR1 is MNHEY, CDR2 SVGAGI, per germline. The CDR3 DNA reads TGTGCCAGCACTAACAGGGGAGAAGCTTTCTTT. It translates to CASTNRGEAFF.

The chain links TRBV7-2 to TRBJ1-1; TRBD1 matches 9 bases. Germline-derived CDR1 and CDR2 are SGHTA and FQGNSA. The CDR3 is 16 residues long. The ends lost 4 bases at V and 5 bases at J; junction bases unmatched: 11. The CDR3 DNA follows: TGTGCCAGCAGCTCCACAGGGGGCAACTGGGTTACTGAAGCTTTCTTT. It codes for CASSSTGGNWVTEAFF.

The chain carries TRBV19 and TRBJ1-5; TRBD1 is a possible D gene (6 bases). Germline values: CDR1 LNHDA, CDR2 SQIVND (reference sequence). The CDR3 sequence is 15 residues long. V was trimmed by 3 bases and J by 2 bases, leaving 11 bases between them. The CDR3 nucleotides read TGTGCCAGTAGTATCGGGGGGGCCGGCAATCAGCCCCAGCATTTT. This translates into CASSIGGAGNQPQHF.

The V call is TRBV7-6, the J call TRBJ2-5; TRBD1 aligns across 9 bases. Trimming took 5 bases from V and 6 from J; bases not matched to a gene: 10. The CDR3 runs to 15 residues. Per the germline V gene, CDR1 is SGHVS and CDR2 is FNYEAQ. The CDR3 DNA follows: TGTGCCAGCAGCCCTGAGACAGGGGGTCAGCAGACCCAGTACTTC. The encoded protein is CASSPETGGQQTQYF.

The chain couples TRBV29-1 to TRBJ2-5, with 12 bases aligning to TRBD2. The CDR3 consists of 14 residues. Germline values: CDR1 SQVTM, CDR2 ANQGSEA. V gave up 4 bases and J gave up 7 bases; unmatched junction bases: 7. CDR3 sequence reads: CSVGLAGGLGTQYF. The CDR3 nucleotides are TGCAGCGTTGGCCTAGCGGGAGGGCTTGGGACCCAGTACTTC.

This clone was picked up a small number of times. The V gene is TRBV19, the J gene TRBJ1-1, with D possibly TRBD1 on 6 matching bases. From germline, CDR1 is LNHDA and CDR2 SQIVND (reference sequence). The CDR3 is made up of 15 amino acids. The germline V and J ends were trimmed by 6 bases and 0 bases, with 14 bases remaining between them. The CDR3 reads CASRHLDRMNTEAFF. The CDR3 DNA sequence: TGTGCCAGTAGACACCTCGACAGGATGAACACTGAAGCTTTCTTT.

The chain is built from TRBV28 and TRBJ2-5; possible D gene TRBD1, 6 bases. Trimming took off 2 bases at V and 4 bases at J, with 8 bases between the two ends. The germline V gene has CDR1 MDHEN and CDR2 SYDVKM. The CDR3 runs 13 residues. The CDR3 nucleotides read TGTGCCAGCAGTTTAACAGGGCCAGAGACCCAGTACTTC. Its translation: CASSLTGPETQYF.

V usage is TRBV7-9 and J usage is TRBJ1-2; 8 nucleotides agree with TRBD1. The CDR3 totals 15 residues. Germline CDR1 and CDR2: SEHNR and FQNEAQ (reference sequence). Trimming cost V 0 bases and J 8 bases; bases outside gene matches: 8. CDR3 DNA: TGTGCCAGCAGCTTAGCGGGGCAGGGGGCAGGAGGCTACACCTTC. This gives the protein CASSLAGQGAGGYTF.

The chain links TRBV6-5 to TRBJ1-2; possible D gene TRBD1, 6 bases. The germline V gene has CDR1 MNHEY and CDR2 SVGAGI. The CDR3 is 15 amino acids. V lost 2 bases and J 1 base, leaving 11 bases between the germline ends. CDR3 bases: TGTGCCAGCAGTTACGAGGGGGGGTATAACTATGGCTACACCTTC. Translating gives CASSYEGGYNYGYTF.

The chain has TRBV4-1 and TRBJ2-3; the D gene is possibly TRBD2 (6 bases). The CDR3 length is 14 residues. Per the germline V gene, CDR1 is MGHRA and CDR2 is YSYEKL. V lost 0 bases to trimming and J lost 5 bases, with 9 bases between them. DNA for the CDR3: TGCGCCAGCAGCCAAGACGGGAGTGAAGATACGCAGTATTTT. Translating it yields CASSQDGSEDTQYF.

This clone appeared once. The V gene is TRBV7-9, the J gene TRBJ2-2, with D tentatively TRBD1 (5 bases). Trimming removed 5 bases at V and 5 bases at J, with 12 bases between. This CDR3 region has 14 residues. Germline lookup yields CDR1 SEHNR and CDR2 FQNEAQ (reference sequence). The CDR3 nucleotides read TGTGCCAGCAGCCGATCTCAGGGAACCGGGGAGCTGTTTTTT. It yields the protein CASSRSQGTGELFF.

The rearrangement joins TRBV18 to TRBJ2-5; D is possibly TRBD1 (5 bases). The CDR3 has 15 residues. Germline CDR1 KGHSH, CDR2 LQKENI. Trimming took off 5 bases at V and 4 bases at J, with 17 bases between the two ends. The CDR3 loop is CASSVFHQGAETQYF. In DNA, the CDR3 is TGTGCCAGCTCAGTCTTCCACCAGGGTGCAGAGACCCAGTACTTC.

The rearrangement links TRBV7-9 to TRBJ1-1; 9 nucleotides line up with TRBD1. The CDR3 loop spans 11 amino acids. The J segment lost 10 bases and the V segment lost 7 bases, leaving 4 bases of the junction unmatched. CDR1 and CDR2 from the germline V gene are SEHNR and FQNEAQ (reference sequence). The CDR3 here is CASTLTGGAFF. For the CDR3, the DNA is TGTGCCAGCACCCTGACAGGGGGAGCTTTCTTT.

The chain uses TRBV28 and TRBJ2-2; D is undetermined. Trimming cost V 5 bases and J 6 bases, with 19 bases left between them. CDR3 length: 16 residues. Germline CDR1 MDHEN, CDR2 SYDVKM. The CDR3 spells CASSPPGHLVAGELFF. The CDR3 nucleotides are TGTGCCAGCAGTCCACCGGGTCACCTAGTGGCCGGGGAGCTGTTTTTT.